Listed below are T cell receptor beta chains from one sample, sequenced in a study of OX40 agonist ivuxolimab in advanced cancers. TCRdb's table, derived via immunoSEQ multiplex PCR, lists solely in-frame clones and lacks some. The table shows roughly 68,000 clones, with around 89% occurring only once. This specimen consisted of CD4+ or CD8+ T cells sorted from blood, obtained in a trial of the OX40 agonist ivuxolimab. Receptor source: an adult with an advanced solid tumor such as melanoma, head and neck, liver or kidney cancer. Each CDR3 is given with its conserved first and last residue. D genes are given only for firm matches. For some rows the clone size is stated as once, few or many, or as a class when expanded; others skip it.

V: TRBV9; D: NA; J: TRBJ1-6; size: NA; DNA: TGTGCCAGCAGTGTGACTGGAGTCTCCTATAATTCACCCCTCCACTTT; CDR3: CASSVTGVSYNSPLHF
V: TRBV10-3; D: NA; J: TRBJ2-1; size: NA; DNA: TGTGCCATCAGTTTGAGGGAGTCCTACAATGAGCAGTTCTTC; CDR3: CAISLRESYNEQFF
V: TRBV9; D: TRBD2; J: TRBJ2-1; size: NA; DNA: TGTGCCAGCAGCGGTTGGGGGGGACTAGCTACTGAGCAGTTCTTC; CDR3: CASSGWGGLATEQFF
V: TRBV27; D: NA; J: TRBJ1-5; size: NA; DNA: TGTGCCAGCAAGAATGGGGGAGCGGTTAATCAGCCCCAGCATTTT; CDR3: CASKNGGAVNQPQHF
V: TRBV6-5; D: TRBD1; J: TRBJ1-1; size: NA; DNA: TGTGCCAGCAGGGGACAGACTGAAGCTTTCTTT; CDR3: CASRGQTEAFF
V: TRBV4-1; D: NA; J: TRBJ2-3; size: once; DNA: TGCGCCAGCAGCCCCGGTAAGGCTAGCCAGGGCACAGATACGCAGTATTTT; CDR3: CASSPGKASQGTDTQYF
V: TRBV11-3; D: NA; J: TRBJ2-5; size: NA; DNA: TGTGCCAGCAGCACAAGATGGCCAGTGGAGACCCAGTACTTC; CDR3: CASSTRWPVETQYF
V: TRBV6-1; D: TRBD2; J: TRBJ2-1; size: once; DNA: TGTGCCAGCACCACTAGCGGGAGACTGAGAAATGAGCAGTTCTTC; CDR3: CASTTSGRLRNEQFF
V: TRBV7-2; D: TRBD1; J: TRBJ2-7; size: NA; DNA: TGTGCCAGCAGCTCATGGACAGGGGGCGGCGAGCAGTACTTC; CDR3: CASSSWTGGGEQYF
V: TRBV27; D: NA; J: TRBJ1-5; size: NA; DNA: TGTGCCAGCCGGACCGGGACGGGGAATCAGCCCCAGCATTTT; CDR3: CASRTGTGNQPQHF
V: TRBV5-1; D: TRBD1; J: TRBJ1-2; size: NA; DNA: TGCGCCAGCAGCTTGTCCGGGACAGAGACCGGCTACACCTTC; CDR3: CASSLSGTETGYTF
V: TRBV6-1; D: TRBD1; J: TRBJ1-5; size: once; DNA: TGTGCCAGCAGTGCATTTCTACAAGGGGGCCGAAGCAATCAGCCCCAGCATTTT; CDR3: CASSAFLQGGRSNQPQHF
V: TRBV27; D: TRBD2; J: TRBJ2-5; size: NA; DNA: TGTGCCAGCAGTCCACCCCCAACTAGCGGGAGGGAGACCCAGTACTTC; CDR3: CASSPPPTSGRETQYF
V: TRBV4-1; D: TRBD1; J: TRBJ1-5; size: NA; DNA: TGCGCCAGCAGCCTTACGGGGACAGGCAATCAGCCCCAGCATTTT; CDR3: CASSLTGTGNQPQHF
V: TRBV15; D: NA; J: TRBJ1-3; size: once; DNA: TGTGCCACCAGCAGACCTGGGACCTACGGGAGCACCATATATTTT; CDR3: CATSRPGTYGSTIYF
V: TRBV5-6; D: NA; J: TRBJ2-4; size: NA; DNA: TGTGCCAGCAGCGCAGGGGGGTGGGCCAAAAACATTCAGTACTTC; CDR3: CASSAGGWAKNIQYF
V: TRBV19; D: TRBD1; J: TRBJ1-4; size: few; DNA: TGTGCCAGTAGCCTCCAGGGGGCGAGGGAAAAACTGTTTTTT; CDR3: CASSLQGAREKLFF
V: TRBV5-1; D: NA; J: TRBJ1-1; size: NA; DNA: TGCGCCAGCAGCTTTGGGTCCGGGTGGGCAGGGAACACTGAAGCTTTCTTT; CDR3: CASSFGSGWAGNTEAFF
V: TRBV7-3; D: NA; J: TRBJ2-1; size: NA; DNA: TGTGCCAGCAGCTCCCCCTTAGGCAATGAGCAGTTCTTC; CDR3: CASSSPLGNEQFF
V: TRBV19; D: NA; J: TRBJ1-1; size: NA; DNA: TGTGCCAGTAGGTCCCCGTGGAGAGACTACACTGAAGCTTTCTTT; CDR3: CASRSPWRDYTEAFF
V: TRBV7-8; D: NA; J: TRBJ1-3; size: few; DNA: TGTGCCAGCACCAACCAGGGAAACACCATATATTTT; CDR3: CASTNQGNTIYF
V: TRBV2; D: TRBD1; J: TRBJ2-7; size: NA; DNA: TGTGCCAGCAGTTCAAACCTTGGGACAGGGGGCTACGAGCAGTACTTC; CDR3: CASSSNLGTGGYEQYF